The rows below give T cell receptor beta chains drawn from one sample of a study of cytomegalovirus exposure and HLA in healthy donors. Profiled with immunoSEQ multiplex PCR; TCRdb holds only in-frame clones, not every one. The data show some 130,000 clones, 80% seen once. Sequenced input: PBMCs. These receptors all stem from a man aged 35 to 55 in good health and CMV-seronegative. The conserved cysteine and the conserved F or W are not part of the CDR3 here.

J gene,V gene,CDR3 protein
TRBJ2-7,TRBV5-1,ASSLGGTSGTYEQY
TRBJ2-5,TRBV11-2,ASSLEGQVFWETQY
TRBJ1-2,TRBV27,ASSPLQGAAGYT
TRBJ1-1,TRBV5-1,ASSLQGGMNTEAF
TRBJ1-1,TRBV30,AWKATEESTEAF
TRBJ1-1,TRBV5-5,ASSLYFTVNTEAF
TRBJ2-3,TRBV2,ASGSRTGTDTQY
TRBJ1-1,TRBV2,ASSSGITEAF
TRBJ2-6,TRBV5-4,ASSSHTGSGANVLT
TRBJ2-5,TRBV5-1,ASSYGQGQETQY
TRBJ2-3,TRBV5-6,ASSPGIRRREDTQY
TRBJ2-5,TRBV2,ASNPGSRETQY
TRBJ2-5,TRBV9,ASSAEGPQTQY
TRBJ1-1,TRBV6-6,ASSGRQGTNTEAF
TRBJ1-5,TRBV6-1,ASEIRGGDYQPQH
TRBJ1-1,TRBV7-9,ASSPGHLTEAF
TRBJ1-2,TRBV9,ASSVVDRVKGYT
TRBJ1-1,TRBV7-9,ASSLGEQGVRTEAF
TRBJ2-7,TRBV10-3,AIRELAGGVTKQY
TRBJ2-7,TRBV7-2,ASSTPGTGMHEQY
TRBJ2-5,TRBV5-1,ASSLYSKETQY
TRBJ2-1,TRBV29-1,SVGGGAGAIGNEQF
TRBJ2-7,TRBV2,ASIGVSGVEQY
TRBJ2-5,TRBV29-1,SVEEGSGGAQY
TRBJ2-1,TRBV6-5,ASRPRTGSYNEQF
TRBJ2-7,TRBV7-2,ASTPGAGSSYEQY
TRBJ2-7,TRBV6-5,ASSYSSSTDEQY
TRBJ2-1,TRBV6-5,ASSFPGLGNNEQF
TRBJ1-2,TRBV7-9,ASSREEYGYT
TRBJ2-7,TRBV27,ASSYRGAYEQY
TRBJ1-2,TRBV18,ASSRGAYGYT
TRBJ2-5,TRBV2,ASRTSIVATQY
TRBJ2-3,TRBV5-4,ASSLNTDTQY
TRBJ2-3,TRBV5-6,ASSLALAGGTDTQY
TRBJ2-7,TRBV28,ASSDSGTPYEQY
TRBJ1-1,TRBV9,ASSAGTGNTEAF
TRBJ1-5,TRBV25-1,ASGQESNQPQH
TRBJ1-1,TRBV9,ASSVTSQATEAF
TRBJ2-2,TRBV5-4,ASSLAGGFGTGELF